A single sample gave rise to the 18 T cell receptor beta chains below, sequenced in a study of breast tumors, draining lymph nodes, adjacent tissues. TCRdb ran MiXCR on the multiplex PCR reads and lists one entry per CDR3 protein. The sample contains about 46,000 distinct CDR3 sequences, more than 20% of which appear only once. The sequencing sample was made of breast tumor tissue. The receptors derive from a female donor with breast cancer. Some clones in this sample may be carry-over from other donors' samples.

This clonotype was counted ten times or more. The V and J genes are TRBV9 and TRBJ2-7, with 9 bases that match TRBD2. Germline V gene sequence: CDR1 SGDLS, CDR2 YYNGEE. The CDR3 runs 15 residues. V was pared by 0 bases and J by 6 bases, with 7 bases of the junction left unmatched. DNA of the CDR3: TGTGCCAGCAGCGTAGATGATCGGCGGGGGGGCGAGCAGTACTTC. Residues: CASSVDDRRGGEQYF.

Many counts were recorded for this clonotype. The chain links TRBV24-1 to TRBJ1-5; 7 bases agree with TRBD1. CDR3 length equals 14 residues. Germline-derived CDR1 and CDR2 are KGHDR and SFDVKD. V lost 10 bases to trimming and J lost 0 bases; unmatched junction nucleotides: 5. The CDR3 sequence is CATSDRFSNQPQHF. In DNA form, the CDR3 reads TGTGCCACTTCGGACAGGTTTAGCAATCAGCCCCAGCATTTT.

The gene calls are TRBV6-1 and TRBJ1-3, with D unclear. Trimming cost V 8 bases and J 4 bases, with 9 bases left between them. CDR3 length equals 12 residues. Germline V gene sequence: CDR1 MNHNS, CDR2 SASEGT. The CDR3 reads CASVYVGNTIYF. The DNA of the CDR3 is TGTGCCAGCGTATACGTCGGAAACACCATATATTTT.

This clonotype was seen repeatedly, ten times or more. V gene TRBV6-1 combines with J gene TRBJ1-2; 10 bases map to TRBD1. Losses at the gene ends were 7 bases for V and 6 bases for J; bases not matched to a gene: 8. CDR3 size: 14 residues. Germline V lookup: CDR1 MNHNS, CDR2 SASEGT. The CDR3 DNA reads TGTGCCAGCACCAAACCGGACAGGGGGGATGGCTACACCTTC. Protein sequence: CASTKPDRGDGYTF.

Note on this clonotype: The missing conserved phenylalanine or tryptophan at the end of this CDR3 makes a read error likely. The V gene is TRBV7-2, the J gene TRBJ1-1; D remains unclear. The CDR3 extends over 15 amino acids. Germline-derived CDR1 and CDR2 are SGHTA and FQGNSA. The ends were cut back, 1 base at V and 0 bases at J, with 9 bases in the middle. CDR3 loop: CASSLGPVMNTEAFL. As DNA, the CDR3 is TGTGCCAGCAGCTTAGGGCCGGTCATGAACACTGAAGCTTTCCTT.

With respect to this clonotype: Given a much more abundant clone one base away, this may be a read error. The rearrangement links TRBV10-1 to TRBJ2-3; no clear D gene. The CDR3 length is 13 residues. V was clipped by 2 bases and J by 2 bases, with 5 bases between them. Germline loops: CDR1 WNHNN, CDR2 SYGVQD (reference sequence). DNA of the CDR3: TGCGCCAGCAGTGAGACCCACACAGATACGCAGTATTTT. It codes for CASSETHTDTQYF.

Comment on this clonotype: A read error is likely, as this CDR3 ends without the conserved phenylalanine or tryptophan. J is TRBJ1-2 and V is TRBV6-6; no definite D call. CDR3 size: 17 residues. Germline CDR1 is MNHNY and CDR2 is SVGAGI (reference sequence). V was trimmed by 8 bases and J by 0 bases, leaving 22 bases between them. CDR3 sequence: CASVDSPPVTSNYGYTL. The CDR3 DNA follows: TGTGCCAGCGTCGACTCCCCACCTGTGACCTCTAACTATGGCTACACCCTC.

The rearrangement joins TRBV2 to TRBJ2-7; 7 nucleotides agree with TRBD2. This CDR3 contains 14 residues. Trimming removed 4 bases from V and 2 bases from J; junction bases left unmatched: 5. The germline gives CDR1 SNHLY, CDR2 FYNNEI. CDR3 region: CASSVGRYTYEQYF. The CDR3 bases are TGTGCCAGCAGTGTCGGGAGGTATACCTACGAGCAGTACTTC.

This clonotype was seen ten or more times. The V and J genes are TRBV29-1 and TRBJ1-2; D perhaps matches TRBD1 (6 bases). Trimming removed 7 bases at V and 6 bases at J, with 12 bases between. Germline V CDR1 and CDR2: SQVTM, ANQGSEA. The CDR3 extends over 11 amino acids. CDR3 in amino acids: CSGGQTDGYTF. CDR3 bases: TGCAGCGGTGGACAGACAGATGGCTACACCTTC.

The chain recombines TRBV5-1 with TRBJ1-1; no reliable D call. The ends were cut back, 5 bases at V and 5 bases at J, with 16 bases in the middle. CDR3 size: 14 residues. CDR1 and CDR2 (germline): SGHRS, YFSETQ. CDR3 DNA: TGCGCCAGCAGTGATGCGCAGGCGGGGACTGAAGCTTTCTTT. This codes for CASSDAQAGTEAFF.

This clonotype was seen at least ten times. The V gene is TRBV7-9, the J gene TRBJ2-3, with D uncertain. Trimming removed 2 bases at V and 6 bases at J, with 15 bases between. The CDR3 extends over 15 amino acids. Germline loops: CDR1 SEHNR, CDR2 FQNEAQ (reference sequence). The CDR3 loop reads CASSLWESRTDTQYF. CDR3 DNA: TGTGCCAGCAGCTTATGGGAAAGCCGAACGGATACGCAGTATTTT. The full variable domain, completed using reference TRBV7-9 and TRBJ2-3, is DTGVSQNPRHKITKRGQNVTFRCDPISEHNRLYWYRQTLGQGPEFLTYFQNEAQLEKSRLLSDRFSAERPKGSFSTLEIQRTEQGDSAMYLCASSLWESRTDTQYFGPGTRLTVL.

This clonotype was seen many times. The chain is built from TRBV11-3 and TRBJ2-1; 10 nucleotides align to TRBD2. Trimming at V came to 3 bases and at J to 5 bases, leaving 7 bases not matched to a gene. Germline V gene lookup returns CDR1 SGHNT and CDR2 YENEEA. This CDR3 has 16 residues. CDR3 sequence: CASSFLPGLANNEQFF. In DNA, the CDR3 is TGTGCCAGCAGCTTTCTCCCGGGACTAGCGAACAATGAGCAGTTCTTC.

V usage is TRBV9 and J usage is TRBJ1-2, with a possible D match to TRBD1 (6 bases). CDR3 length equals 16 residues. Trimming stripped 1 base from V and 6 bases from J, with 19 bases between. The V gene's germline CDR1 is SGDLS and CDR2 YYNGEE. The CDR3 DNA reads TGTGCCAGCAGCGTATCCGGGGATGAGGGGGGACATGGCTACACCTTC. As protein: CASSVSGDEGGHGYTF.

There are many counts of this clonotype. The chain is built from TRBV25-1 and TRBJ1-4, with D possibly matching TRBD1 (5 bases). Germline values: CDR1 MGHDK, CDR2 SYGVNS. V was trimmed by 4 bases and J by 2 bases, leaving 14 bases between them. This CDR3 contains 16 residues. CDR3 residues: CASSVAGLVTNEKLFF. DNA of the CDR3: TGTGCCAGCAGTGTCGCAGGGTTGGTCACTAATGAAAAACTGTTTTTT. The full variable domain, its missing parts supplied by reference TRBV25-1 and TRBJ1-4, is EADIYQTPRYLVIGTGKKITLECSQTMGHDKMYWYQQDPGMELHLIHYSYGVNSTEKGDLSSESTVSRIRTEHFPLTLESARPSHTSQYLCASSVAGLVTNEKLFFGSGTQLSVL.

This clonotype has a count of ten or more. This chain links TRBV20-1 with TRBJ2-1, with 8 bases lining up with TRBD2. J was trimmed by 6 bases and V by 1 base; bases with no gene match: 11. There are 16 residues in the CDR3. From germline, CDR1 is DFQATT and CDR2 SNEGSKA (reference sequence). CDR3 in DNA: TGCAGTGCTAGAGGGGCCCAGCGGGAGAGCCTCAATGAGCAGTTCTTC. Residues: CSARGAQRESLNEQFF.

In this sample, this clonotype turned up many times. The V gene is TRBV10-3, the J gene TRBJ1-3, with 7 bases that match TRBD1. This CDR3 is 14 amino acids long. Trimming cost V 7 bases and J 4 bases; bases outside gene matches: 7. Germline lookup yields CDR1 ENHRY and CDR2 SYGVKD. The CDR3 region has the DNA TGTGCCATCACTACCCAGGGGGAAGGAAACACCATATATTTT. It translates to CAITTQGEGNTIYF.

In this sample, this clonotype turned up many times. CDR3 nucleotide sequence: TGTGCCAGTAGTATAGTAGGCGGGGGTGAACAAGAGACCCAGTACTTC. Protein sequence: CASSIVGGGEQETQYF. The chain has TRBV19 and TRBJ2-5; 7 bases are a match to TRBD2. The CDR3 loop spans 16 amino acids. Per the germline V gene, CDR1 is LNHDA and CDR2 is SQIVND (reference sequence). V lost 1 base and J lost 2; bases outside the gene matches: 7.

The chain joins TRBV7-8 to TRBJ1-5, with no clear D. Deletions cut 1 base from V and 0 bases from J, with 13 bases between. The germline gives CDR1 SGHVS, CDR2 FQNEAQ. The CDR3 consists of 17 residues. CDR3 DNA sequence: TGTGCCAGCAGCTTAGAATCGTGGGAGTATAGCAATCAGCCCCAGCATTTT. As protein: CASSLESWEYSNQPQHF.